This entry features one T cell receptor (beta chain) sequence. This clonotype was observed many times. Its specific antigen is unknown. The junction differs from germline at one of its ends, possibly a read error. This sample is drawn from a study of post-analysis software for immune sequencing data (dated by TCRdb to about 2015). About the study as a whole: Disease courses on record covered relapsing-remitting, secondary progressive and progressive-relapsing multiple sclerosis, though some patients had no subtype annotation. The multiple sclerosis patient repertoires were compared with 11 previously published healthy control repertoires from donors aged about 6 to 26 years. A subset of samples was prepared in parallel using single-end sample barcoding, then pooled and co-amplified after Illumina adapter ligation. Overall study outcomes, separate from this receptor: Multiple sclerosis patients had significantly lower normalized Chao1 diversity than controls, a result that suggests substantial peripheral T-cell clonal expansion. The multiple sclerosis patient group was slightly younger than the control group. Direct clustering with F measure showed strong co-clustering of samples prepared in the same batch, prompting a batch-effect correction. Roughly 5 TRBV segments, including TRBV5-6, TRBV5-1 and TRBV20-1, were significantly more frequent in patients than controls.

The CDR3 runs 15 amino acids, cysteine and phenylalanine included. Only the CDR3 part of the read is kept: 45 bases, read in frame from the first base. The germline V gene supplies CDR1 SGHRS and CDR2 YFSETQ. TCR beta repertoires were profiled from peripheral blood of roughly 13 young patients with multiple sclerosis to demonstrate the VDJtools post-analysis software. The multiple sclerosis patients were children and adolescents between roughly 6 and 17 years of age. The library was prepared using PCR. Instrument used: Illumina HiSeq 2500. To reduce PCR and sequencing biases, unique molecular identifiers were incorporated into the TCR beta cDNA libraries. Roughly 0.5 million cDNA molecules were obtained per 1 to 10 million input T cells, so each molecule approximated one T cell. The patient libraries were prepared and sequenced with the same protocol used for the earlier healthy control dataset. Samples belonging to the same batch were prepared together, multiplexed and sequenced on a shared HiSeq lane. For the original study's pipeline: MIGEC was used to process the raw barcoded reads, and molecular identifier groups with only a single read were discarded before consensus assembly and CDR3 extraction. Clonotype tables were post-analysed with VDJtools, and diversity was normalized by down-sampling all datasets to the smallest sample size. Repertoire overlap clustering matched CDR3 amino acid but not nucleotide sequences to correct batch-related cross-sample contamination. The raw public data were reprocessed by TCRdb itself: fastp quality trimming at Q25, MiXCR clonotype calling, in-frame beta chains only. For every CDR3 protein sequence, its rows merge into one entry that carries the most common genes and DNA. For this entry, the V and J calls and clone size follow TCRdb and not the study's own pipeline. In this sample the table shows about 540,000 distinct CDR3 sequences, 34% of which occur a single time. Roughly 6% of the sample rests with the top ten.

The sequenced sample consisted of blood. The chain employs TRBV5-1 and TRBJ2-5, and perhaps TRBD1 as D gene, on 6 matching bases. The origin of this receptor is a girl aged 2-17 years with multiple sclerosis. The base sequence is TGTGCCAGCAGCTTAGGAACAGGGCGCCAAGAGACCCAGTACTTC. It translates as CASSLGTGRQETQYF.